This T cell receptor beta chain is drawn from a study of blood T cell repertoires in COVID-19 (dated by TCRdb to 2020 to 2021). Regarding the study in general: Samples from collaborators originated in the United States, Italy and Spain and spanned both the acute and convalescent phases of COVID-19. Sample metadata almost always included a de-identified subject ID, COVID-19 status, age in years and sex. Where available, HLA class I and class II types were obtained from metadata supplied by the sample provider rather than from assay-based typing. The repertoires were released in a freely available public database intended as a resource for research on the immune response to SARS-CoV-2. The prospective study material was composed of cDNA or gDNA derived from T cells, B-cell-depleted T cells, or PBMCs. Samples came from the ongoing ImmuneRACE study (first 160 participants) plus 1,254 subjects from 6 global collaborators. Deeply sampled blood TCRbeta repertoires from subjects exposed to, actively infected with, or recovered from COVID-19 were included in the dataset. Beyond this particular receptor, the publication reports: Clinical and demographic metadata were provided uncurated, with the amount varying by source and participant.

CDR1 and CDR2 are read off the germline V gene (reference sequence) as LNHDA and SQIVND. Relative to germline, V is missing 7 bases and J is missing 3 bases, with 3 bases of the junction outside any gene match. The CDR3 runs 14 residues from the cysteine to the phenylalanine. Solely the CDR3 DNA is kept, with 42 bases framed from the first base. Collaborating institutions collected whole blood in K2EDTA tubes following their own protocols. Collaborator samples were shipped for TCRbeta analysis as frozen whole blood, isolated PBMCs, or DNA extracted from either sample type. With respect to this clone: No cognate antigen has been identified for it. Per-base qualities were not stored, and no clone one base away is much larger.

The immunoSEQ Assay, a bias-controlled multiplex PCR, was used to amplify TCRbeta CDR3 regions from genomic DNA. As for how the authors treated the data: Within the assay, amplification of reference gene primers was used to estimate how many nucleated cells each sample contained. Sequence reads were collapsed and filtered to measure the absolute abundance of every unique TCRbeta CDR3 rearrangement. For each sample, productive Simpson clonality was calculated as the square root of Simpson's diversity index across productive rearrangements. What TCRdb holds here is the immuneACCESS table cut down to in-frame rearrangements. Part of the clones is not present; checked against another copy, under half of the missing clones reflect an unresolved V gene, and the others are unexplained. V and J calls and clone size are those listed in that table; D and trimming were worked out from the DNA. The sample profile shows 35,000 to 50,000 clones; around four fifths of them were found once. The ten most abundant clones make up about 15% of the sample.

This receptor chain uses TRBV19 and TRBJ1-4, and 9 junctional nucleotides match TRBD1. Sequenced input: peripheral blood. The TCR originated in a man aged 50 to 60 with active or convalescent COVID-19. The DNA is TGTGCCAGTAACGACAGGGGGTCTAATGAAAAACTGTTTTTT. It is translated as CASNDRGSNEKLFF.